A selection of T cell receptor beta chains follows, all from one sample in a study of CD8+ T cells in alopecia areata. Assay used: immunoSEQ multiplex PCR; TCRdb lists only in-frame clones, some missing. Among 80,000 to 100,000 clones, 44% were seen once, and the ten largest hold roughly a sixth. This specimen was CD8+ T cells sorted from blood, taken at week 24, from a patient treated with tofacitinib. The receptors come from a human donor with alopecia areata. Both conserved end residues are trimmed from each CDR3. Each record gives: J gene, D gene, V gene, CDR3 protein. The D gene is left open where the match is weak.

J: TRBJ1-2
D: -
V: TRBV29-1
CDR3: SAPVPDDYGYT

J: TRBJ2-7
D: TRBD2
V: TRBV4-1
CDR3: ASSLTLAGDYEQY

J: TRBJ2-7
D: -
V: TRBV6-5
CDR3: ASSYGTSYEQY

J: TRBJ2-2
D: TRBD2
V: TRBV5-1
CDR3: ASSLALPVREENTGELF

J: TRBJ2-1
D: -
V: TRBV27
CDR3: ASSLGPNEQF

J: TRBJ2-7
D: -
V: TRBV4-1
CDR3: ASSRAVSYEQY

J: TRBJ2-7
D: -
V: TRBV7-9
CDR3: ASSLVGGTYEQY

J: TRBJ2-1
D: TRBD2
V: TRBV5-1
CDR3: ASSLVPSGTDNEQF

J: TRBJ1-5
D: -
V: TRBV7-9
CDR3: ASSFTGDSNQPQH

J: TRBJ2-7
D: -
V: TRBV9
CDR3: ASSVGGWYEQY

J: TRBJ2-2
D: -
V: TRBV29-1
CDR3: SVEEVGRRTGELF

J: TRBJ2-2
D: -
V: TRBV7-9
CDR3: ASSGGTGELF

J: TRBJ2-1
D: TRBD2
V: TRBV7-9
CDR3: ASSPTALAANEQF

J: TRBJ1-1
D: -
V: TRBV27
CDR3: ASSATPLGEAF

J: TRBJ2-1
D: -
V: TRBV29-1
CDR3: SVSGPINEQF

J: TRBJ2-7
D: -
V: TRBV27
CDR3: ASRIGLTQSGKSYEQY

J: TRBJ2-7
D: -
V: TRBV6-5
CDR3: ASSHSYEQY

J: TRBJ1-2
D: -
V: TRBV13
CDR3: ASSLGAYGYT

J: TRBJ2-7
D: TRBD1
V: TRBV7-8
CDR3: ASSLRGLSYEQY

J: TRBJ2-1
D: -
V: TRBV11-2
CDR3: ASPRGGFGDEQF

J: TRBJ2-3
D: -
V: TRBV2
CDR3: ASSVADSGTDTQY

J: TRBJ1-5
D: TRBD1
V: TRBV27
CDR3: ASRRDSGSGNQPQH

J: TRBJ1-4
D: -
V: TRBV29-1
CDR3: SVEDPGRVNEKLF

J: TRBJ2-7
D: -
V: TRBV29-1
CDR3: SVEWAEPYEQY

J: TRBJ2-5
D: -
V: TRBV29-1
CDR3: SVEKGETQY

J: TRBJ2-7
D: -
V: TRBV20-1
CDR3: SADRDSEQY

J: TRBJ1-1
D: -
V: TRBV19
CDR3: ARENPGPTLSANTEAF

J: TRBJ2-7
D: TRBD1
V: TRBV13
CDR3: ASSPGQPGEQY

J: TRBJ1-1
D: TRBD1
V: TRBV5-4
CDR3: ASSIPGQGAETEAF

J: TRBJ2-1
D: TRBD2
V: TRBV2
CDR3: ASSTSASNEQF

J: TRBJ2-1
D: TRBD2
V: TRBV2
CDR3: ASSGTSGRVDEQF

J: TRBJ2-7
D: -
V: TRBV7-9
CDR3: ASSLVVSGEQY

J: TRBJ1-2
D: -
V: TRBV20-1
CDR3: SARSPPSYT

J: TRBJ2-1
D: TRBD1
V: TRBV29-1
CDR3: SGQQGAGGREQF

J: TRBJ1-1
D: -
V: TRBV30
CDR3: AWRFFPRRGNTEAF

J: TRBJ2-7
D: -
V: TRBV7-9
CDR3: ASSQQSGTFSYEQY

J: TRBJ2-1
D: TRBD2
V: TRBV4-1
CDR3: ASRGLAGEGTSYNEQF

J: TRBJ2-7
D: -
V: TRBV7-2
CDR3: ASSLTPSGFSYEQY

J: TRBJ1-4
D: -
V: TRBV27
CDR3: ASRHRTTNEKLF

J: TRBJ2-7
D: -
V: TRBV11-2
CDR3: ASSSIYEQY

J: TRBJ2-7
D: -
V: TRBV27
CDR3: ASSHGTDYEQY

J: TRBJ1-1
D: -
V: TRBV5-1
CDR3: ASSLAGTLYTEAF

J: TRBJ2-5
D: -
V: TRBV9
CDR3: ASSVGGTYRETQY

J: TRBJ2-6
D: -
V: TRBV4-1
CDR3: ASSPPGYSSGANVLT

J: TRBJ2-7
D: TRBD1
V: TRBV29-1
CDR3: SVYDRDHEQY

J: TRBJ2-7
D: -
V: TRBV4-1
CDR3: ASSRDGNSYEQY

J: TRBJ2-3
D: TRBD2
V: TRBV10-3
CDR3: AIVSGAGGPGDTQY

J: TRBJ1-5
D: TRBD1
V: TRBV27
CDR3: ASSYSGTGNNQPQH

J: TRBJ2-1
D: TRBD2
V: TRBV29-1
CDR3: SVVEVGGPNYNEQF

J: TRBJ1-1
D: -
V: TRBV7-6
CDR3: ASSIAAFGGTEAF

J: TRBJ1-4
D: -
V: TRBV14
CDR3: ASSPTAQGGEKLF

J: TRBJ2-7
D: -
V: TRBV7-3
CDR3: ASSPRRGTYEQY

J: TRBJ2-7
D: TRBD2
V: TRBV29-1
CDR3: SVLGLAGRSSYEQY